The following is a TCR beta chain sequence with its context. This record belongs to a study of blood T cell repertoires in COVID-19. For the study at large: T cells, B-cell-depleted T cells, or PBMCs supplied cDNA or gDNA.

Original processing methods: Nucleated cell number was recorded as an estimate derived from reference gene primer amplification. Sequencing used immunoSEQ multiplex PCR; TCRdb keeps in-frame clones, though not all of them. The DNA gave D and trimming, while V, J and clone size come from that table. The profile covers more than 40,000 clones, with more than 75% appearing a single time and approximately 16% taken by the ten largest. Trimming took 3 bases from V and 4 from J; bases not matched to a gene: 11. This CDR3 spans 16 amino acids. Per germline, CDR1 LNHDA and CDR2 SQIVND (reference sequence). Sequenced input: peripheral blood. This receptor was taken from a man between 60 and 75 years old with active or convalescent COVID-19. The chain has TRBV19 and TRBJ2-7; 8 bases are shared with TRBD2. Written as DNA, the CDR3 is TGTGCCAGTAGTATTGGCCCCTCAGCGGGGGATTACGAGCAGTACTTC. As protein: CASSIGPSAGDYEQYF.